This entry is about one T cell receptor beta chain. The germline gene is not matched at one end of the junction; a read error may be the cause. This CDR3 region has 14 residues. The germline V gene encodes CDR1 MNHEY and CDR2 SMNVEV (reference sequence). This sample is drawn from a study of blood T cell repertoires in COVID-19. Study context: The analysed material was cDNA or gDNA that came from T cells, B-cell-depleted T cells, or PBMCs.

Sequencing was performed with immunoSEQ multiplex PCR; in TCRdb, only in-frame clones are kept and a portion is missing. The repertoire holds about 220,000 clones, with 85% to 90% as singletons. Participants spanned ages about 18 to 90 years and resided in fewer than 30 US areas. Participants had their cohort set by participant-reported clinical history. The sequencing input was PBMCs or T cells enriched from blood (not recorded which). The source is a woman aged 18-35 years in a cohort exposed to, infected with or recovered from COVID-19 (not recorded which). The chain employs TRBV27 and TRBJ1-2; D not resolved. The CDR3 loop is CASRSAGADYVYTF. The CDR3, as DNA: TGTGCCAGCCGGAGTGCGGGCGCTGACTATGTCTACACCTTC.